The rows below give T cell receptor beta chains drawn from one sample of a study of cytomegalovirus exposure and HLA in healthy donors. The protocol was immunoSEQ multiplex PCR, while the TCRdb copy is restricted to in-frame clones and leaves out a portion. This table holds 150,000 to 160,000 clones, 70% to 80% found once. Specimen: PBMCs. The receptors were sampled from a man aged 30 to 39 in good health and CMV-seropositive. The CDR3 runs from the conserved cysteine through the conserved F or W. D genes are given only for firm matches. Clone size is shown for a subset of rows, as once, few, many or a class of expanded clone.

TGCAGCGTGATCGGACAGGGGACTTATCGGGGCTACACCTTC CSVIGQGTYRGYTF TRBV29-1 TRBD1 TRBJ1-2 .
TGTGCCAGCAGTTCGAGGGACTTTGGAAACACCATATATTTT CASSSRDFGNTIYF TRBV6-6 . TRBJ1-3 .
TGTGCCAGCAGTGAAGTCGGACAGGACACAGATACGCAGTATTTT CASSEVGQDTDTQYF TRBV2 TRBD1 TRBJ2-3 .
TGTGCCTGGGGGGGACAGGGGGTGGAGAAGCAGTACTTC CAWGGQGVEKQYF TRBV30 TRBD1 TRBJ2-7 .
TGTGCCTGGAGTGTTGCAGGGGATGGCTACACCTTC CAWSVAGDGYTF TRBV30 . TRBJ1-2 few
TGTGCCAGCAACTTCAACGGGGGGGAGACCCAGTACTTC CASNFNGGETQYF TRBV9 TRBD2 TRBJ2-5 .
TGTGCCAGCAGGGGTCCCGGGACAGGGATCTTTGGCTACACCTTC CASRGPGTGIFGYTF TRBV6-5 TRBD1 TRBJ1-2 .
TGTGCCAGCAGCGTATTGAGCACCACCTCTGGGGCCAACGTCCTGACTTTC CASSVLSTTSGANVLTF TRBV9 . TRBJ2-6 .
TGTGCCAGCAGCCCCAGCCCCTCGGCGGGGACCGGGGAGCTGTTTTTT CASSPSPSAGTGELFF TRBV7-2 . TRBJ2-2 few
TGTGCCTGGAGTGCACGGACCTCAGGGGGCGCGGGCTATGGCTACACCTTC CAWSARTSGGAGYGYTF TRBV30 TRBD1 TRBJ1-2 .
TGTGCCAGCAGCCACAGGGCAGCGGAGACCCAGTACTTC CASSHRAAETQYF TRBV6-5 . TRBJ2-5 .
TGCGCCAGCAGCTTGCCACTAGCGGGAGTCGGAGATACGCAGTATTTT CASSLPLAGVGDTQYF TRBV5-1 TRBD2 TRBJ2-3 .
TGTGCCAGTAGGGGGACAGGGGGCGCCTACGAGCAGTACTTC CASRGTGGAYEQYF TRBV19 TRBD1 TRBJ2-7 .
TGTGCCAGCAGCTCAGCTCCGGGACAGGGGTACGGCTACACCTTC CASSSAPGQGYGYTF TRBV7-2 TRBD1 TRBJ1-2 .
TGCGCCAGCAGCTCGACAGGGAATGGCTACACCTTC CASSSTGNGYTF TRBV5-1 TRBD1 TRBJ1-2 .
TGTGCCAGCAGCTTAGGAGGGAGGAGTTACGAGCAGTACTTC CASSLGGRSYEQYF TRBV13 . TRBJ2-7 .
TGTGCCAGCAGTCTTGGGGTCGGGGGTCATGAGACCCAGTACTTC CASSLGVGGHETQYF TRBV6-5 . TRBJ2-5 .
TGTGCCAGCAGCGCCCCCGGGGAGGGGGAAACCGGGGAGCTGTTTTTT CASSAPGEGETGELFF TRBV9 . TRBJ2-2 .
TGTGCCAGCAGCTTGGCCGCTAGCGGGAGTTTCGGTGAGCAGTTCTTC CASSLAASGSFGEQFF TRBV5-4 TRBD2 TRBJ2-1 .
TGTGCCAGCAGCTTAACGGCAGGCTATAATTCACCCCTCCACTTT CASSLTAGYNSPLHF TRBV7-3 . TRBJ1-6 .
TGTGCCAGCACCGATCGACGGACCGGGGGGTACGAGCAGTACTTC CASTDRRTGGYEQYF TRBV7-2 TRBD2 TRBJ2-7 once
TGTGCCAGCAGCGTAGGACATCCAAACGGGGAGCTGTTTTTT CASSVGHPNGELFF TRBV9 . TRBJ2-2 .
TGTGCCAGCAGCTTGGCTCTAGCGGGGGCTACAGGGGATACGCAGTATTTT CASSLALAGATGDTQYF TRBV5-4 TRBD2 TRBJ2-3 .
TGTGCCAGCAGTGCTTTCGGACAGGGGGCAAGATACAATGAGCAGTTCTTC CASSAFGQGARYNEQFF TRBV6-1 TRBD1 TRBJ2-1 .
TGCAGCGTTGGAGAAGGGGCGGTCTATGGCTACACCTTC CSVGEGAVYGYTF TRBV29-1 . TRBJ1-2 .
TGTGCCTCGGACAGGGGTCTCTACGAGCAGTACTTC CASDRGLYEQYF TRBV30 TRBD1 TRBJ2-7 .
TGCGCCAGCAGCCCCGGACAGGGGGCACTGTATGAGACCCAGTACTTC CASSPGQGALYETQYF TRBV5-1 TRBD1 TRBJ2-5 .
TGTGCCAGCAGCATGAACTCTGTGGATACGCAGTATTTT CASSMNSVDTQYF TRBV7-9 . TRBJ2-3 .
TGCGCCAGCAGCCTAGGGGACAGATATAATTCACCCCTCCACTTT CASSLGDRYNSPLHF TRBV5-1 TRBD1 TRBJ1-6 .
TGTGCCACCCGGCGGACAGGGGGCTACACCTTC CATRRTGGYTF TRBV5-6 TRBD1 TRBJ1-2 .
TGTGCCAGCAGCTTAGTGATTCACCGGTACTATGGCTACACCTTC CASSLVIHRYYGYTF TRBV7-6 . TRBJ1-2 .
TGTGCCAGCAGCGCCCGAGGGGGGGGCTCAGATACGCAGTATTTT CASSARGGGSDTQYF TRBV7-3 . TRBJ2-3 few
TGTGCCATCAGTGACTCCAAGGGGGGCAATCAGCCCCAGCATTTT CAISDSKGGNQPQHF TRBV10-3 . TRBJ1-5 .
TGTGCCAGCAGTGAGATTAGACAGTTGAACACTGAAGCTTTCTTT CASSEIRQLNTEAFF TRBV6-4 . TRBJ1-1 .
TGTGCCAGCAGTTTAGAGGGGGCCTATGGCTACACCTTC CASSLEGAYGYTF TRBV28 TRBD1 TRBJ1-2 .
TGTGCCATCAGCCAACAGGGTCTGGGTGGCAATCAGCCCCAGCATTTT CAISQQGLGGNQPQHF TRBV10-3 . TRBJ1-5 .
TGTTCCAGCAGCCTTCGGACAGACAGATCTTCTGGTGAAGCTTTCTTT CSSSLRTDRSSGEAFF TRBV7-9 . TRBJ1-1 .
TGTGCCAGCAGTTTCCGGGACAGGGGGCTTGAGCAGTTCTTC CASSFRDRGLEQFF TRBV27 TRBD1 TRBJ2-1 few
TGCGCCAGCAGCCCCGGGCAGGGAGGGTCCTACGAGCAGTACTTC CASSPGQGGSYEQYF TRBV5-1 TRBD2 TRBJ2-7 .
TGTGCCAGCAAAACCGAGCAGGGTAGCAATCAGCCCCAGCATTTT CASKTEQGSNQPQHF TRBV2 . TRBJ1-5 few
TGTGCCAGTAGTATCGCAGACAGATACAATGAGCAGTTCTTC CASSIADRYNEQFF TRBV19 . TRBJ2-1 once
TGTGCCAGCAGTTATTCGCCAAGGAGTCATCAGCCCCAGCATTTT CASSYSPRSHQPQHF TRBV6-5 . TRBJ1-5 .
TGTGCCAGCAGTTCTAGCGGGTTGTATGAGCAGTTCTTC CASSSSGLYEQFF TRBV6-6 TRBD2 TRBJ2-1 .
TGTGCCAGCAGCCAAGATCCAGGGGGTGAAAATTCACCCCTCCACTTT CASSQDPGGENSPLHF TRBV4-2 TRBD1 TRBJ1-6 .
TGTGCCAGCAGCCCGGGGACCGGGACAGAGGGTTTCAATGGCTACACCTTC CASSPGTGTEGFNGYTF TRBV5-4 TRBD1 TRBJ1-2 .
TGTGCCAGCAGCTTAATGAGACAGGGGGCCAGAAACACCATATATTTT CASSLMRQGARNTIYF TRBV7-2 TRBD1 TRBJ1-3 .